Here is one T cell receptor beta chain with its context. Each donor's status was that of a healthy bone marrow donor. This entry belongs to a study of cytomegalovirus exposure and HLA in healthy donors. Germline values: CDR1 SGHVS, CDR2 FQNEAQ. With V trimmed by 5 bases and J by 0 bases, 7 bases remained unmatched. CDR3 length equals 15 residues. PCR involved 60 Vbeta and 13 Jbeta primers. Profiled with immunoSEQ multiplex PCR; TCRdb holds only in-frame clones, not every one. The sample yields over 150,000 clones, around four fifths seen once. Material for sequencing was PBMCs. The rearrangement joins TRBV7-8 to TRBJ2-7; 7 nucleotides agree with TRBD2. This sequence originates from a male donor in good health and CMV-seropositive. CDR3 bases: TGTGCCAGCAGCCCTAGCGGCGGAGCCTCCTACGAGCAGTACTTC. Its translation: CASSPSGGASYEQYF. Variable domain in full (rest from reference TRBV7-8 and TRBJ2-7): GAGVSQSPRYKVAKRGQDVALRCDPISGHVSLFWYQQALGQGPEFLTYFQNEAQLDKSGLPSDRFFAERPEGSVSTLKIQRTQQEDSAVYLCASSPSGGASYEQYFGPGTRLTVT.